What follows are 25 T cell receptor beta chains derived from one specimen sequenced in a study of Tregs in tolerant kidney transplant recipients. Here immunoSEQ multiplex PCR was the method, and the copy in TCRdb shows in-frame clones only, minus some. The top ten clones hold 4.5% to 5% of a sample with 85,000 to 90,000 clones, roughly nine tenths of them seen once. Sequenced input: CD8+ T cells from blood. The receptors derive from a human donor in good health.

The chain's CDR3 is CACLTGTNTEAFF. In nucleotides, the CDR3 is TGTGCCTGCCTTACAGGGACCAACACTGAAGCTTTCTTT. The gene calls are TRBV30 and TRBJ1-1; D possibly corresponds to TRBD1 (6 bases). The V end was cut by 6 bases, the J end by 2 bases, with 13 bases between. Germline V CDR1 and CDR2: GTSNPN, SVGIG (reference sequence). The CDR3 is 13 amino acids. Full variable domain (missing parts from reference TRBV30 and TRBJ1-1): SQTIHQWPATLVQPVGSPLSLECTVEGTSNPNLYWYRQAAGRGLQLLFYSVGIGQISSEVPQNLSASRPQDRQFILSSKKLLLSDSGFYLCACLTGTNTEAFFGQGTRLTVV.

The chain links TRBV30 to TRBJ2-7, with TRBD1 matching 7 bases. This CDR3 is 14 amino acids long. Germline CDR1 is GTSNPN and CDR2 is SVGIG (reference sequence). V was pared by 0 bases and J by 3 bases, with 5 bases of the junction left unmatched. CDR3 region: CAWSVGDSHYEQYF. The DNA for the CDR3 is TGTGCCTGGAGTGTCGGGGACAGCCACTACGAGCAGTACTTC. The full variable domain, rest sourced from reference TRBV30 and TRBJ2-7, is SQTIHQWPATLVQPVGSPLSLECTVEGTSNPNLYWYRQAAGRGLQLLFYSVGIGQISSEVPQNLSASRPQDRQFILSSKKLLLSDSGFYLCAWSVGDSHYEQYFGPGTRLTVT.

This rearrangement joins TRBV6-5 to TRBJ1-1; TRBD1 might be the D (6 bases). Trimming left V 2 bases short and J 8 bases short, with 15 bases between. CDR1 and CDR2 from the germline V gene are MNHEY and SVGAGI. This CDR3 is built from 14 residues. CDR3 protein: CASSYAGARSEAFF. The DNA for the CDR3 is TGTGCCAGCAGTTACGCGGGGGCGAGGTCCGAAGCTTTCTTT.

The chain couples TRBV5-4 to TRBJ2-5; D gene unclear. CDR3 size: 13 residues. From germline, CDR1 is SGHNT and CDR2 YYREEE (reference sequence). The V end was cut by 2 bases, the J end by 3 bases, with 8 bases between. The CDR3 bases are TGTGCCAGCAGCTTCGGACGGGAAGAGACCCAGTACTTC. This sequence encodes CASSFGREETQYF. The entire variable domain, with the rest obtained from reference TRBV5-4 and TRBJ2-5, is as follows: ETGVTQSPTHLIKTRGQQVTLRCSSQSGHNTVSWYQQALGQGPQFIFQYYREEENGRGNFPPRFSGLQFPNYSSELNVNALELDDSALYLCASSFGREETQYFGPGTRLLVL.

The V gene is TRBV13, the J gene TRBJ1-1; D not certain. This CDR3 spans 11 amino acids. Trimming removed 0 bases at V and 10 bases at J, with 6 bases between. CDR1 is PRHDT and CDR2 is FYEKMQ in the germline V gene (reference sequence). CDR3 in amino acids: CASSLGQSAFF. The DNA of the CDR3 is TGTGCCAGCAGCTTAGGGCAGTCAGCTTTCTTT.

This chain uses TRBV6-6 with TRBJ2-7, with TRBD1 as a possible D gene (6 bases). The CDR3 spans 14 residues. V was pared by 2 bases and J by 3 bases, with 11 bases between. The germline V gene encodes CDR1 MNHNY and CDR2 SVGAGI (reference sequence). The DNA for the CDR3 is TGTGCCAGCAGTTACGTACAGGGAAACTACGAGCAGTACTTC. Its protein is CASSYVQGNYEQYF.

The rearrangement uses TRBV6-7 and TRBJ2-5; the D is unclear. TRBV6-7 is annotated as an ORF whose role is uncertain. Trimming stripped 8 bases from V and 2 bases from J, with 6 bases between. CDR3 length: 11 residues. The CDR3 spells CASVSQETQYF. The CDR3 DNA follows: TGTGCCAGCGTCAGTCAAGAGACCCAGTACTTC.

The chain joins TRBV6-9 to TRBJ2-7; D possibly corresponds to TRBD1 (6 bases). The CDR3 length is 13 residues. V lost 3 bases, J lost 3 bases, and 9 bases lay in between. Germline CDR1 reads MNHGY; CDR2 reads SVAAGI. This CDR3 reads CASSYLGGYEQYF. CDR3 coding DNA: TGTGCCAGCAGTTACCTAGGGGGCTACGAGCAGTACTTC.

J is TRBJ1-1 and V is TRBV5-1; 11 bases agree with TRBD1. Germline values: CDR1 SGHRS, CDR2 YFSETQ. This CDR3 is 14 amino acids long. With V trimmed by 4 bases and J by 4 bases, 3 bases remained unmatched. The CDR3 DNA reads TGCGCCAGCAGCCAGGGACAGGGGGTCACTGAAGCTTTCTTT. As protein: CASSQGQGVTEAFF.

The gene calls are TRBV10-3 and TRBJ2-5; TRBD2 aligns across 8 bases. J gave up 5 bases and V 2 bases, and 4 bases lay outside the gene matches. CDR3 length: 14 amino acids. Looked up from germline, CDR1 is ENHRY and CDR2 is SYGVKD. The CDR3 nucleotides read TGTGCCATCAGTGAGAGGACTAGCTTTGAGACCCAGTACTTC. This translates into CAISERTSFETQYF.

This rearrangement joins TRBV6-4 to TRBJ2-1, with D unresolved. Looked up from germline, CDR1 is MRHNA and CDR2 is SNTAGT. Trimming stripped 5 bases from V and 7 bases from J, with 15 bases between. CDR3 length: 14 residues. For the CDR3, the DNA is TGTGCCAGCAGTCCTGACGGTGGCGTGAATGAGCAGTTCTTC. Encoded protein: CASSPDGGVNEQFF.

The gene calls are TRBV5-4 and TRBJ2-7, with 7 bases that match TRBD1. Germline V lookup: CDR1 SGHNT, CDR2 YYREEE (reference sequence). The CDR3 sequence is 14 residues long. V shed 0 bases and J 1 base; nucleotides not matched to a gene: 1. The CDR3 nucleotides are TGTGCCAGCAGCTTGGCGGGACAGTCCTACGAGCAGTACTTC. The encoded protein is CASSLAGQSYEQYF.

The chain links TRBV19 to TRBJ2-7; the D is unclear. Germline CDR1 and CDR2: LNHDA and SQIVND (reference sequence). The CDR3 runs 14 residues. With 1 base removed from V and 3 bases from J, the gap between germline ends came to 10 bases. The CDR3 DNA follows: TGTGCCAGTAGTATAGGTCACAGCATCTACGAGCAGTACTTC. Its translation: CASSIGHSIYEQYF.

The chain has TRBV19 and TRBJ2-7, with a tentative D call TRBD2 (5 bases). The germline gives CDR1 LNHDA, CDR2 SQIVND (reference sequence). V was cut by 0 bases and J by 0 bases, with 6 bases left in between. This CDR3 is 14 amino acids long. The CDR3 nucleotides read TGTGCCAGTAGTATAGATGGGAGCTCCTACGAGCAGTACTTC. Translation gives CASSIDGSSYEQYF.

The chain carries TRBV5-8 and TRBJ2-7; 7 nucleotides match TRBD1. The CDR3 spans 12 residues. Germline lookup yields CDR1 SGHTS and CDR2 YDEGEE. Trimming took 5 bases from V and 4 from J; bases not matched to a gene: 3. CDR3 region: CASRLQGYEQYF. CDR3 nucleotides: TGTGCCAGCAGATTACAGGGGTACGAGCAGTACTTC. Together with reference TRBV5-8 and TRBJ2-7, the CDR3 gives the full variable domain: EAGVTQSPTHLIKTRGQQATLRCSPISGHTSVYWYQQALGLGLQFLLWYDEGEERNRGNFPPRFSGRQFPNYSSELNVNALELEDSALYLCASRLQGYEQYFGPGTRLTVT.

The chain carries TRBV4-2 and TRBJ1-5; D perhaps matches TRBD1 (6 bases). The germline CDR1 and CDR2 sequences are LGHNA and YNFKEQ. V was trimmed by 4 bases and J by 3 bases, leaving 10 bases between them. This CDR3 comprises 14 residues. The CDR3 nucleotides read TGTGCCAGCAGCCCCTACAGGGACAATCAGCCCCAGCATTTT. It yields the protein CASSPYRDNQPQHF.

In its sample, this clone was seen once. CDR3 region: CASSYGSVGVAFF. The DNA of the CDR3 is TGTGCCAGCAGTTACGGTAGCGTAGGGGTGGCTTTCTTT. This rearrangement joins TRBV6-5 to TRBJ1-1, with D possibly being TRBD1 (5 bases). CDR3 size: 13 residues. Germline assignment: CDR1 MNHEY and CDR2 SVGAGI. V was clipped by 2 bases and J by 11 bases, with 15 bases between them.

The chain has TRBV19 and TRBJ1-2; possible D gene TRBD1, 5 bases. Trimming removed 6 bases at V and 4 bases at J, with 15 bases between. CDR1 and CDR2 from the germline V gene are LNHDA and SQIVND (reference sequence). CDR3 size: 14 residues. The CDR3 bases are TGTGCCAGTAGCCTGGGGGTGCGGGGCTATGGCTACACCTTC. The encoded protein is CASSLGVRGYGYTF.

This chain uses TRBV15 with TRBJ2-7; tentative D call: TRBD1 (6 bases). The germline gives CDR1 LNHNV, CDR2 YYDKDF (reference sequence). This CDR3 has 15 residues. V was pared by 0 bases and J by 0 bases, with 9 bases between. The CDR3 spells CATSRDTDSSYEQYF. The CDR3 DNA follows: TGTGCCACCAGCAGAGATACGGACAGCTCCTACGAGCAGTACTTC.

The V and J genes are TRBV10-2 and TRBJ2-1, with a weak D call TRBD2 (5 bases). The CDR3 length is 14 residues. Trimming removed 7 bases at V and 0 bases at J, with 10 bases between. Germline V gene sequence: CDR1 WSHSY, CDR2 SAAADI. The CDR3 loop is CASKSGSSYNEQFF. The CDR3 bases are TGCGCCAGCAAAAGCGGAAGCTCCTACAATGAGCAGTTCTTC.

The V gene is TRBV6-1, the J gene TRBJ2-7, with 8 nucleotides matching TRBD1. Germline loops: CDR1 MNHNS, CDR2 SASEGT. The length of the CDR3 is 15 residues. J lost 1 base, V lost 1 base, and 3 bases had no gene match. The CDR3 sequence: CASSEGQGSSYEQYF. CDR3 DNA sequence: TGTGCCAGCAGTGAAGGACAGGGGTCATCCTACGAGCAGTACTTC.

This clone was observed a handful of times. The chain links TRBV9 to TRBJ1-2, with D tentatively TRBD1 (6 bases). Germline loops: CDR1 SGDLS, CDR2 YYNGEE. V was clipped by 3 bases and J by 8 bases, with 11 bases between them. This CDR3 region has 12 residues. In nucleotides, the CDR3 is TGTGCCAGCAGCGGCCACAGGGAAGGCTACACCTTC. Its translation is CASSGHREGYTF.

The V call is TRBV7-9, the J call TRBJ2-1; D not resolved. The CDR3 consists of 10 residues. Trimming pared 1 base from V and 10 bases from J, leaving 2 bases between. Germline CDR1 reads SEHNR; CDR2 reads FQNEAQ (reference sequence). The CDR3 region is CASSLEEQFF. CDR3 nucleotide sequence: TGTGCCAGCAGCTTAGAGGAGCAGTTCTTC. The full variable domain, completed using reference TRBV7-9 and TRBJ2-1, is DTGVSQNPRHKITKRGQNVTFRCDPISEHNRLYWYRQTLGQGPEFLTYFQNEAQLEKSRLLSDRFSAERPKGSFSTLEIQRTEQGDSAMYLCASSLEEQFFGPGTRLTVL.

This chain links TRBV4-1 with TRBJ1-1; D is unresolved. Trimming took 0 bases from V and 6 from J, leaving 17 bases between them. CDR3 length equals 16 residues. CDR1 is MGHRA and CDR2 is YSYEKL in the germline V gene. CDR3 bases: TGCGCCAGCAGCCAAGACCACCGGGCCTCGGGAGCTGAAGCTTTCTTT. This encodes CASSQDHRASGAEAFF.

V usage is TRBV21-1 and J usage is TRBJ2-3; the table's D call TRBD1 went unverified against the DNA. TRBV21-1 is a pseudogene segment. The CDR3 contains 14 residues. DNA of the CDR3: TGTGCCAGCAGCAAAGCTGGCAGTCCAGATACGCAGTATTTT. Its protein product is CASSKAGSPDTQYF.